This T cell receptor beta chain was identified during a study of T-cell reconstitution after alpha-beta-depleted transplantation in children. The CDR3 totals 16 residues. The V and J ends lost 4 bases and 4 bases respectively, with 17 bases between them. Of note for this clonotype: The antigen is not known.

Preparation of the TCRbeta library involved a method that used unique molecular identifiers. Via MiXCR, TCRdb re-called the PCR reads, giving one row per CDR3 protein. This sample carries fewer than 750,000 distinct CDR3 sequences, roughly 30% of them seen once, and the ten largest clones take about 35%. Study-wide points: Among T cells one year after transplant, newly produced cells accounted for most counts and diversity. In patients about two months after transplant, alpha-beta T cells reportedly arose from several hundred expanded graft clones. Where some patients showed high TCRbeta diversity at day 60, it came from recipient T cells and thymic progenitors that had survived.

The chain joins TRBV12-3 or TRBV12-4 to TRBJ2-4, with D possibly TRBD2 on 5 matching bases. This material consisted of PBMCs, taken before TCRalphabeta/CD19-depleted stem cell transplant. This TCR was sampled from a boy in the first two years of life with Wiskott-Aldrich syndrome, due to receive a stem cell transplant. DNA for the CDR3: TGTGCCAGCAGTTCTGTGGAGGCGGTTGGGAAAAACATTCAGTACTTC. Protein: CASSSVEAVGKNIQYF.